This TCR beta chain was found in a study of cytomegalovirus exposure and HLA in healthy donors. Both 60 Vbeta primers and 13 Jbeta primers went into the PCR. Here immunoSEQ multiplex PCR was the method, and the copy in TCRdb shows in-frame clones only, minus some. The sample contains 95,000 to 150,000 clones, roughly 70% of which appear only once. J lost 0 bases, V lost 5 bases, and 1 base had no gene match. From germline, CDR1 is SGHTA and CDR2 FQGNSA. The CDR3 spans 14 residues. The source material was PBMCs. The chain uses TRBV7-2 and TRBJ1-1, with 9 positions matching TRBD1. This clonotype originated in a woman aged 40-49 years in good health and CMV-seronegative. The CDR3 nucleotides read TGTGCCAGCAGCGGGACAGGGATGAACACTGAAGCTTTCTTT. This translates into CASSGTGMNTEAFF.